The clone carrying this TCR beta chain was picked up a small number of times. This record belongs to a study of response to subunit inactivated influenza vaccine. TCRdb re-derived calls from the RT-PCR reads in MiXCR, one entry per CDR3 protein. The repertoire consists of some 640,000 distinct CDR3 sequences, with approximately 14% occurring once and the leading ten covering 6% to 8%. V lost 4 bases and J 2 bases, leaving 12 bases between the germline ends. Germline assignment: CDR1 LNHNV and CDR2 YYDKDF (reference sequence). This CDR3 contains 14 residues. The chain is built from TRBV15 and TRBJ2-7; maybe TRBD1 (5 bases). This receptor was taken from a man aged 45-65 years who received an inactivated influenza vaccine. Here the sequenced sample was PBMCs from blood, taken approximately 15 days before vaccination. The CDR3 region has the DNA TGTGCCACCAGCAAGGACAAGGCGACCTACGAGCAGTACTTC. Translation gives CATSKDKATYEQYF. The entire variable domain, with the rest obtained from reference TRBV15 and TRBJ2-7, is as follows: DAMVIQNPRYQVTQFGKPVTLSCSQTLNHNVMYWYQQKSSQAPKLLFHYYDKDFNNEADTPDNFQSRRPNTSFCFLDIRSPGLGDTAMYLCATSKDKATYEQYFGPGTRLTVT.